This entry lists 28 T cell receptor beta chains sequenced from one sample in a study of read filtering for tumor transcriptome and immune sequencing. The library was built from about 370 ng RNA with molecular barcoded adaptors for alpha/delta and beta/gamma chains. TCRdb processed the reads anew with MiXCR; each CDR3 protein has one entry. The data hold 75,000 to 95,000 distinct CDR3 sequences, with 9% to 15% observed a single time. Sample: a population of CD138-negative cells sorted from bone marrow. These receptors were obtained from a donor at least 40 years old with multiple myeloma.

Comments on this clonotype: This may be a read error: a much more frequent sequence differs by one nucleotide. J is TRBJ1-5 and V is TRBV6-5; maybe TRBD1 (5 bases). V was shortened by 6 bases and J by 5 bases, with 17 bases between the two germline ends. The CDR3 extends over 15 amino acids. Germline CDR1 and CDR2: MNHEY and SVGAGI. CDR3 residues: CASRRGTQSDQPQHF. In DNA form, the CDR3 reads TGTGCCAGCAGGAGGGGTACACAAAGCGATCAGCCCCAGCATTTT.

This clonotype was detected many times. The chain couples TRBV11-3 to TRBJ2-5; 9 nucleotides match TRBD2. J lost 3 bases, V lost 4 bases, and 9 bases had no gene match. This CDR3 region has 16 residues. Germline assignment: CDR1 SGHNT and CDR2 YENEEA. The CDR3 sequence: CASSSEFLAGKETQYF. The CDR3 DNA reads as TGTGCCAGCAGCTCAGAATTCCTAGCGGGGAAAGAGACCCAGTACTTC.

This clonotype was seen many times. The chain combines TRBV6-5 with TRBJ2-7, with 8 bases lining up with TRBD1. The V gene's germline CDR1 is MNHEY and CDR2 SVGAGI. V trimming: 6 bases; J trimming: 6 bases; junction bases outside the gene matches: 7. There are 13 residues in the CDR3. The CDR3 DNA reads TGTGCCAGCAGACGGACAGGGACGAGCGAGCAGTACTTC. Translated: CASRRTGTSEQYF.

This clonotype was picked up a small number of times. A much larger clone sits a single nucleotide away, making a read error possible. This chain uses TRBV3-1 with TRBJ1-4, with D maybe TRBD1 (5 bases). The germline V gene has CDR1 LGHDT and CDR2 YNNKEL (reference sequence). This CDR3 contains 14 residues. The CDR3 is CASSQRQSNKKLFF. The CDR3 DNA is TGTGCCAGCAGCCAAAGACAGTCTAATAAAAAACTGTTTTTT.

This clonotype was counted a few times. The rearrangement links TRBV5-6 to TRBJ2-3, with D possibly TRBD2 on 6 matching bases. The CDR3 runs 14 residues. Deletions cut 3 bases from V and 0 bases from J, with 8 bases between. CDR1 is SGHDT and CDR2 is YYEEEE in the germline V gene. The CDR3 DNA is TGTGCCAGCAGCTGGAGGGACAGCACAGATACGCAGTATTTT. This gives the protein CASSWRDSTDTQYF.

Ten or more counts support this clonotype. This chain uses TRBV18 with TRBJ2-7, with a weak D call TRBD2 (6 bases). The ends were cut back, 2 bases at V and 7 bases at J, with 12 bases in the middle. The CDR3 spans 13 residues. CDR1 is KGHSH and CDR2 is LQKENI in the germline V gene. DNA for the CDR3: TGTGCCAGCTCACCAGGGACTCCTGGGGAGCAGTACTTC. As protein: CASSPGTPGEQYF.

This clonotype has at least ten counts. This chain joins TRBV20-1 and TRBJ1-1; 7 bases line up with TRBD1. The CDR3 length is 16 residues. CDR1 and CDR2 (germline): DFQATT, SNEGSKA (reference sequence). V shed 6 bases, J shed 2 bases, and the junction held 15 bases outside the gene matches. The CDR3 is CSAAGTVGGANTEAFF. The CDR3 region has the DNA TGCAGTGCGGCCGGGACAGTCGGTGGGGCTAACACTGAAGCTTTCTTT.

This clonotype was recorded a few times. The chain employs TRBV5-8 and TRBJ2-1; no clear D. The CDR3 extends over 12 amino acids. Germline values: CDR1 SGHTS, CDR2 YDEGEE. The V and J ends lost 7 bases and 4 bases respectively, with 9 bases between them. Here the CDR3 DNA reads TGTGCCAGCGGGCCCCAATACAATGAGCAGTTCTTC. This sequence encodes CASGPQYNEQFF.

This clonotype was detected ten times or more. The chain is built from TRBV29-1 and TRBJ1-4, with TRBD1 identical over 8 bases. J gave up 7 bases and V 7 bases, and 11 bases lay outside the gene matches. The CDR3 has 14 amino acids. Germline V CDR1 and CDR2: SQVTM, ANQGSEA. CDR3 in amino acids: CSASRGLSGEKLFF. DNA for the CDR3: TGCAGCGCGAGCAGGGGGCTTTCGGGTGAAAAACTGTTTTTT.

This clonotype came up a few times. This chain joins TRBV6-5 and TRBJ2-7, with 7 nucleotides matching TRBD2. Germline CDR1 is MNHEY and CDR2 is SVGAGI. The J segment lost 3 bases and the V segment lost 4 bases, leaving 9 bases of the junction unmatched. This CDR3 has 15 residues. The CDR3 reads CASSSRDYPLYEQYF. The CDR3 region has the DNA TGTGCCAGCAGTTCCCGGGACTATCCCCTCTACGAGCAGTACTTC.

This clonotype appeared many times. The chain uses TRBV20-1 and TRBJ1-5; D is ambiguous. The CDR3 sequence is 14 residues long. Trimming stripped 0 bases from V and 9 bases from J, with 15 bases between. Germline loops: CDR1 DFQATT, CDR2 SNEGSKA (reference sequence). The CDR3 region has the DNA TGCAGTGCTAGAGATCGCGTGGGCTCTTGGCCCCAGCATTTT. Amino acid sequence: CSARDRVGSWPQHF.

Ten or more counts support this clonotype. The chain joins TRBV5-1 to TRBJ2-3; TRBD2 might be the D (6 bases). This CDR3 comprises 15 residues. Germline V gives CDR1 SGHRS, CDR2 YFSETQ. Trimming removed 5 bases at V and 0 bases at J, with 13 bases between. This CDR3 is CASRYSGTSTDTQYF. In DNA, the CDR3 is TGCGCCAGCAGGTATAGCGGAACTAGCACAGATACGCAGTATTTT.

In the case of this clonotype: This sequence may be a read error, since a much larger clone differs from it by one base. The gene calls are TRBV18 and TRBJ2-3, with TRBD2 as a possible D gene (6 bases). The CDR3 has 16 amino acids. Per germline, CDR1 KGHSH and CDR2 LQKENI. V was clipped by 0 bases and J by 4 bases, with 14 bases between them. The CDR3 coding sequence is TGTGCCAGCTCACCACCGGGGGGTACTCGGGCAGATACGCAGTATTTT. Amino acid sequence: CASSPPGGTRADTQYF.

This clonotype was picked up many times. The rearrangement uses TRBV7-9 and TRBJ1-1; D is perhaps TRBD1 (5 bases). The CDR3 has 13 residues. V was clipped by 3 bases and J by 6 bases, with 11 bases between them. From germline, CDR1 is SEHNR and CDR2 FQNEAQ (reference sequence). CDR3 in DNA: TGTGCCAGCAGCTTTTTGGAAGGGGCTGAAGCTTTCTTT. This encodes CASSFLEGAEAFF.

In this sample, this clonotype turned up many times. The gene calls are TRBV12-3 or TRBV12-4 and TRBJ1-2, with 9 bases matching TRBD1. V dropped 4 bases and J dropped 4; count of bases not matched to a gene: 13. The CDR3 runs 17 residues. CDR3 residues: CASSSSPDRGRRYGYTF. As DNA, the CDR3 is TGTGCCAGCAGTTCTTCTCCGGACAGGGGACGTCGCTATGGCTACACCTTC.

This clonotype has ten or more counts. The chain is built from TRBV5-1 and TRBJ2-5, with D maybe TRBD1 (6 bases). CDR1 and CDR2 (germline): SGHRS, YFSETQ. The CDR3 has 13 amino acids. V lost 4 bases, J lost 5 bases, and 12 bases lay in between. DNA for the CDR3: TGCGCCAGCAGCCCACAGGGATTGGAGACCCAGTACTTC. It yields the protein CASSPQGLETQYF.

This clonotype was counted many times. This chain links TRBV7-8 with TRBJ2-5; D is unresolved. Germline V gene lookup returns CDR1 SGHVS and CDR2 FQNEAQ. The V and J ends lost 5 bases and 1 base respectively, with 14 bases between them. The CDR3 runs to 15 residues. CDR3: CASSPMLGLQETQYF. The DNA of the CDR3 is TGTGCCAGCAGCCCGATGCTAGGCCTCCAAGAGACCCAGTACTTC.

This clonotype was recorded many times. The V call is TRBV11-2, the J call TRBJ2-7, with a tentative D call TRBD2 (5 bases). This CDR3 region has 15 residues. CDR1 is SGHAT and CDR2 is FQNNGV in the germline V gene. V lost 0 bases and J lost 3, with 12 bases in between. CDR3 amino acids: CASSLERALSYEQYF. DNA for the CDR3: TGTGCCAGCAGCTTAGAGAGGGCACTGAGCTACGAGCAGTACTTC.

The chain links TRBV10-3 to TRBJ2-7; D is ambiguous. CDR3 size: 14 residues. Trimming stripped 9 bases from V and 0 bases from J, with 15 bases between. Germline V lookup: CDR1 ENHRY, CDR2 SYGVKD. Here the CDR3 DNA reads TGTGCCATTAATACGGGCCGCGACTCCTACGAGCAGTACTTC. Translated: CAINTGRDSYEQYF.

This clonotype has at least ten counts. CDR3 in DNA: TGTGCCAGCAGGGGCGTTGACCCTGTGAACACTGAAGCTTTCTTT. It translates to CASRGVDPVNTEAFF. The chain joins TRBV6-5 to TRBJ1-1; the D is unclear. This CDR3 has 15 residues. The V end lost 6 bases, the J end lost 0 bases, and 14 bases lay between the germline ends. CDR1 and CDR2 from the germline V gene are MNHEY and SVGAGI.

On this clonotype itself: This may come from a read error, since a much larger clone is one base off. The DNA of the CDR3 is TGCAGCGTTGTCCCGCGCCGGGGAGCGGGGGACTACAATGAGCAGCTCTTC. It yields the protein CSVVPRRGAGDYNEQLF. The V and J genes are TRBV29-1 and TRBJ2-1; the match to TRBD2 covers 8 bases. The CDR3 sequence is 17 residues long. Germline V lookup: CDR1 SQVTM, CDR2 ANQGSEA.

This clonotype was picked up many times. The rearrangement joins TRBV11-2 to TRBJ1-1, with D unresolved. V lost 2 bases, J lost 3 bases, and 7 bases lay in between. Germline V lookup: CDR1 SGHAT, CDR2 FQNNGV. The length of the CDR3 is 13 residues. The CDR3 region has the DNA TGTGCCAGCAGCTTATCCCCTGACACTGAAGCTTTCTTT. Protein: CASSLSPDTEAFF.

This clonotype showed up many times. The chain carries TRBV11-1 and TRBJ2-6; no definite D call. From germline, CDR1 is SGHAT and CDR2 FQDESV (reference sequence). Trimming took 1 base from V and 4 from J, leaving 8 bases between them. The CDR3 totals 15 residues. CDR3 protein: CASSLEPLGANVLTF. The CDR3 bases are TGTGCCAGCAGCTTAGAACCCCTAGGGGCCAACGTCCTGACTTTC.

This clonotype was seen only once. The chain recombines TRBV19 with TRBJ2-1, with D perhaps matching TRBD2 (6 bases). CDR3 length equals 19 residues. CDR1 and CDR2 from the germline V gene are LNHDA and SQIVND (reference sequence). Trimming removed 7 bases at V and 4 bases at J, with 29 bases between. Here the CDR3 DNA reads TGTGCCAGTACGATGTTAGCCGGGAGAGGCCCGGGGATGTACAATGAGCAGTTCTTC. As protein: CASTMLAGRGPGMYNEQFF.

In its sample, this clonotype was seen many times. The genes are TRBV29-1 and TRBJ2-1, with D hard to call. Germline CDR1 reads SQVTM; CDR2 reads ANQGSEA. CDR3 length: 14 residues. V lost 3 bases to trimming and J lost 0 bases, with 9 bases between them. The CDR3 coding sequence is TGCAGCGTTGAGTCGGTTGGCTCCTACAATGAGCAGTTCTTC. It translates to CSVESVGSYNEQFF.

This clonotype was picked up many times. The rearrangement uses TRBV30 and TRBJ2-7; TRBD1 matches at 7 bases. V was pared by 4 bases and J by 4 bases, with 4 bases of the junction left unmatched. Germline V gene data show CDR1 as GTSNPN and CDR2 as SVGIG (reference sequence). This CDR3 spans 12 amino acids. CDR3: CAWTSQGYEQYF. The DNA of the CDR3 is TGTGCCTGGACGTCACAGGGGTACGAGCAGTACTTC.

This clonotype was observed at least ten times. This chain connects TRBV27 to TRBJ2-2; TRBD2 is a possible D gene (5 bases). Germline-derived CDR1 and CDR2 are MNHEY and SMNVEV (reference sequence). V was cut by 3 bases and J by 5 bases, with 13 bases left in between. The CDR3 loop spans 15 amino acids. CDR3 residues: CASSFGLAGTGELFF. CDR3 in DNA: TGTGCCAGCAGTTTCGGCCTAGCTGGGACCGGGGAGCTGTTTTTT.

This clonotype turned up a few times. The V call is TRBV19, the J call TRBJ2-5; the D is unclear. The CDR3 spans 11 residues. The germline V gene has CDR1 LNHDA and CDR2 SQIVND (reference sequence). The ends were cut back, 0 bases at V and 5 bases at J, with 1 base in the middle. The CDR3 DNA reads TGTGCCAGTAGTATAGAGGAGACCCAGTACTTC. This translates into CASSIEETQYF.